One sample yielded the 21 T cell receptor beta chains listed below, sequenced in a study of cytomegalovirus exposure and HLA in healthy donors. PCR employed 60 Vbeta and 13 Jbeta primers. Sequenced by immunoSEQ multiplex PCR; TCRdb stores in-frame clones only, minus some. The repertoire holds about 140,000 clones, with roughly 86% as singletons. The specimen was PBMCs. These receptors originate from a woman in her thirties or forties in good health and CMV-seronegative.

This rearrangement joins TRBV6-5 to TRBJ2-7, with D perhaps TRBD1 (6 bases). CDR3 length: 14 amino acids. V lost 10 bases and J lost 2, with 18 bases in between. Germline V gene lookup returns CDR1 MNHEY and CDR2 SVGAGI. For the CDR3, the DNA is TGTGCCACCCAAGCAGACAGGACCACCTACGAGCAGTACTTC. Protein product: CATQADRTTYEQYF.

Only one count was recorded for this clone. This chain uses TRBV7-2 with TRBJ2-3, with TRBD1 identical over 11 bases. The CDR3 consists of 16 residues. In germline, CDR1 is SGHTA, CDR2 FQGNSA. V lost 3 bases, J lost 3 bases, and 5 bases stayed unmatched. The CDR3 nucleotides are TGTGCCAGCAGCTTCGGACAGGGGGCGGTGACAGATACGCAGTATTTT. This codes for CASSFGQGAVTDTQYF.

The J gene is TRBJ1-5, the V gene TRBV28; no reliable D call. The length of the CDR3 is 13 residues. The germline V gene encodes CDR1 MDHEN and CDR2 SYDVKM. The V end lost 6 bases, the J end lost 3 bases, and 9 bases lay between the germline ends. CDR3 sequence: CASRRDFNQPQHF. As DNA, the CDR3 is TGTGCCAGCAGGAGGGATTTCAATCAGCCCCAGCATTTT.

This clone has only one observation. The CDR3 sequence is CASSVDTVQETQYF. The DNA of the CDR3 is TGTGCCAGCAGTGTGGACACTGTCCAAGAGACCCAGTACTTC. This rearrangement joins TRBV28 to TRBJ2-5, with a tentative D call TRBD1 (5 bases). V was pared by 5 bases and J by 1 base, with 11 bases between. Germline-derived CDR1 and CDR2 are MDHEN and SYDVKM. The CDR3 is 14 amino acids.

This clone has just one count. V usage is TRBV6-6 and J usage is TRBJ2-5; the D gene is possibly TRBD2 (7 bases). V was pared by 8 bases and J by 5 bases, with 12 bases between. Germline CDR1 is MNHNY and CDR2 is SVGAGI (reference sequence). The CDR3 has 12 amino acids. The CDR3: CASQEGGETQYF. The CDR3 DNA follows: TGTGCCAGCCAGGAGGGGGGGGAGACCCAGTACTTC.

This chain connects TRBV11-2 to TRBJ2-3; a weak D match, TRBD2 (5 bases). This CDR3 region has 10 residues. V shed 2 bases and J shed 11 bases, with 5 bases lying between them. Germline V gene lookup returns CDR1 SGHAT and CDR2 FQNNGV. In DNA, the CDR3 is TGTGCCAGCAGCTTAACTAGGCAGTATTTT. Residues: CASSLTRQYF.

The chain links TRBV7-8 to TRBJ2-4; D is perhaps TRBD1 (6 bases). V shed 0 bases and J shed 5 bases, with 20 bases lying between them. The germline CDR1 and CDR2 sequences are SGHVS and FQNEAQ. CDR3 length: 18 amino acids. The CDR3 reads CASSLAQQPRWGQNIQYF. The CDR3, as DNA: TGTGCCAGCAGCTTAGCGCAACAGCCCCGATGGGGGCAAAACATTCAGTACTTC.

This clone was counted once. The V gene is TRBV10-3, the J gene TRBJ2-2, with TRBD1 matching over 7 bases. V shed 5 bases and J 6 bases; nucleotides not matched to a gene: 15. The CDR3 has 17 amino acids. The germline V gene has CDR1 ENHRY and CDR2 SYGVKD. As DNA, the CDR3 is TGTGCCATCAGTCGGGAAAAGGGGGCGGTAACCGCCGGGGAGCTGTTTTTT. Protein sequence: CAISREKGAVTAGELFF.

CDR3: CAISASPPIPYEQYF. The CDR3 DNA is TGTGCCATCAGTGCCTCCCCTCCCATCCCCTACGAGCAGTACTTC. The V and J genes are TRBV10-3 and TRBJ2-5; D unclear. The DNA end favors TRBJ2-7, so the J call may be wrong. The CDR3 is made up of 15 amino acids. Germline CDR1 ENHRY, CDR2 SYGVKD.

The gene calls are TRBV19 and TRBJ1-1; TRBD1 might be the D (5 bases). CDR3 length: 16 amino acids. V lost 1 base to trimming and J lost 1 base, with 13 bases between them. Germline V lookup: CDR1 LNHDA, CDR2 SQIVND (reference sequence). The CDR3 nucleotides are TGTGCCAGTAGTATAGTGTCAGGACAACCGAACACTGAAGCTTTCTTT. Encoded protein: CASSIVSGQPNTEAFF.

This sequence joins TRBV5-1 and TRBJ1-2, with a tentative D call TRBD1 (5 bases). The CDR3 is made up of 14 amino acids. V was clipped by 0 bases and J by 3 bases, with 9 bases between them. The V gene's germline CDR1 is SGHRS and CDR2 YFSETQ. The CDR3 is CASSLAWGDYGYTF. The CDR3 DNA sequence: TGCGCCAGCAGCTTGGCTTGGGGCGACTATGGCTACACCTTC.

The rearrangement joins TRBV11-2 to TRBJ1-1, with no clear D. This CDR3 spans 14 amino acids. The V and J ends lost 3 bases and 1 base respectively, with 9 bases between them. The germline gives CDR1 SGHAT, CDR2 FQNNGV. The CDR3 region has the DNA TGTGCCAGCAGCTTTCAATATAGGAACACTGAAGCTTTCTTT. This codes for CASSFQYRNTEAFF.

This rearrangement joins TRBV29-1 to TRBJ2-1, with 7 positions matching TRBD2. The CDR3 has 15 residues. Germline-derived CDR1 and CDR2 are SQVTM and ANQGSEA. Trimming took 7 bases from V and 5 from J; bases not matched to a gene: 14. The CDR3 DNA follows: TGCAGCGCCCGCCACTGGTCAACTAGCGACAATGAGCAGTTCTTC. Encoded protein: CSARHWSTSDNEQFF.

J is TRBJ2-7 and V is TRBV9; 8 bases are a match to TRBD1. J gave up 3 bases and V 0 bases, and 5 bases lay outside the gene matches. The CDR3 loop spans 15 amino acids. Germline assignment: CDR1 SGDLS and CDR2 YYNGEE. The CDR3 region is CASSVEAGGVYEQYF. The CDR3 nucleotides are TGTGCCAGCAGCGTAGAGGCAGGGGGCGTCTACGAGCAGTACTTC.

The rearrangement links TRBV5-6 to TRBJ2-7; 10 bases map to TRBD1. The J segment lost 6 bases and the V segment lost 0 bases, leaving 12 bases of the junction unmatched. Germline CDR1 SGHDT, CDR2 YYEEEE. There are 17 residues in the CDR3. The CDR3 DNA is TGTGCCAGCAGCTTGGTAGTCTCAACCGGGACAGGGGTCGAGCAGTACTTC. The encoded protein is CASSLVVSTGTGVEQYF.

The rearrangement uses TRBV6-6 and TRBJ2-2; TRBD1 aligns across 8 bases. The CDR3 sequence is 16 residues long. The V segment lost 6 bases and the J segment 1 base; nucleotides outside the gene matches: 7. CDR1 and CDR2 (germline): MNHNY, SVGAGI (reference sequence). Here the CDR3 reads CASSGQGSGNTGELFF. The CDR3 nucleotides read TGTGCCAGCAGCGGACAGGGAAGCGGGAACACCGGGGAGCTGTTTTTT.

Only a few counts were recorded for this clone. This chain joins TRBV4-3 and TRBJ1-2; possibly TRBD1 for D (6 bases). The CDR3 loop spans 14 amino acids. V shed 3 bases and J shed 6 bases, with 14 bases lying between them. The V gene's germline CDR1 is LGHNA and CDR2 YSLEER. CDR3 protein: CASSQATGRDGYTF. CDR3 nucleotides: TGCGCCAGCAGCCAGGCAACAGGGAGGGATGGCTACACCTTC.

This clone was seen a single time. Other DNA sequences from this sample encode an identical CDR3 as well. This chain links TRBV18 with TRBJ1-5, with unresolved D. Germline-derived CDR1 and CDR2 are KGHSH and LQKENI. There are 13 residues in the CDR3. V gave up 3 bases and J gave up 5 bases, with 8 bases separating them. The CDR3 nucleotides are TGTGCCAGCTCACCCGGTCGAGATCAGCCCCAGCATTTT. This translates into CASSPGRDQPQHF.

CDR3 in amino acids: CASTPDTSHQPQHF. CDR3 nucleotides: TGTGCCAGCACCCCGGACACCAGTCATCAGCCCCAGCATTTT. The chain combines TRBV2 with TRBJ1-5; possibly TRBD1 for D (5 bases). In germline, CDR1 is SNHLY, CDR2 FYNNEI. V lost 7 bases and J lost 5, with 15 bases in between. This CDR3 is built from 14 residues.

The chain joins TRBV9 to TRBJ2-2; 10 positions agree with TRBD1. Germline CDR1 and CDR2: SGDLS and YYNGEE. The CDR3 extends over 15 amino acids. V dropped 4 bases and J dropped 5; count of bases not matched to a gene: 5. The CDR3 DNA is TGTGCCAGCAGCCTCCGGACAGGGGGGACCGGGGAGCTGTTTTTT. Protein product: CASSLRTGGTGELFF.

This clone was observed a handful of times. The V gene is TRBV6-5, the J gene TRBJ2-1; no clear D gene. CDR3 length equals 14 residues. The V gene's germline CDR1 is MNHEY and CDR2 SVGAGI. Trimming removed 6 bases at V and 7 bases at J, with 16 bases between. The CDR3 sequence: CASRSRGGSNEQFF. The CDR3 DNA is TGTGCCAGCAGAAGTCGCGGTGGGTCGAATGAGCAGTTCTTC.